Below, 12 T cell receptor beta chains from the same sample are listed, as sequenced in a study of T cells of healthy individuals. MiXCR, applied by TCRdb to the 5' RACE reads, yields one record per CDR3 protein. The sample shows 100,000 or so distinct CDR3 sequences, 17% of them seen only once. The receptor set was obtained from a human donor in good health.

This chain connects TRBV19 to TRBJ1-1; no clear D gene. Germline-derived CDR1 and CDR2 are LNHDA and SQIVND (reference sequence). CDR3 length: 10 amino acids. The V end lost 9 bases, the J end lost 4 bases, and 6 bases lay between the germline ends. DNA of the CDR3: TGTGCCAGCTTTGCCACTGAAGCTTTCTTT. Protein sequence: CASFATEAFF. Drawing the rest from reference TRBV19 and TRBJ1-1, the complete variable domain is DGGITQSPKYLFRKEGQNVTLSCEQNLNHDAMYWYRQDPGQGLRLIYYSQIVNDFQKGDIAEGYSVSREKKESFPLTVTSAQKNPTAFYLCASFATEAFFGQGTRLTVV.

This chain uses TRBV4-2 with TRBJ1-1, with TRBD1 as a possible D gene (5 bases). V shed 1 base and J shed 5 bases, with 11 bases lying between them. In germline, CDR1 is LGHNA, CDR2 YNFKEQ. The CDR3 has 14 residues. The CDR3 loop reads CASSQGRGSTEAFF. DNA of the CDR3: TGTGCCAGCAGCCAAGGGAGGGGAAGTACTGAAGCTTTCTTT.

The chain is built from TRBV20-1 and TRBJ2-7; possible D gene TRBD2, 5 bases. V dropped 6 bases and J dropped 9 bases, with 15 bases sitting between them. CDR1 is DFQATT, CDR2 SNEGSKA, per germline (reference sequence). The length of the CDR3 is 11 residues. CDR3 sequence: CSARRELGQYF. CDR3 in DNA: TGCAGTGCCCGACGGGAACTTGGGCAGTACTTC.

The chain employs TRBV11-2 and TRBJ1-1, with unresolved D. The CDR3 spans 12 residues. From germline, CDR1 is SGHAT and CDR2 FQNNGV. Trimming took off 5 bases at V and 2 bases at J, with 6 bases between the two ends. The chain's CDR3 is CASSPHNTEAFF. CDR3 DNA: TGTGCCAGCAGCCCACATAACACTGAAGCTTTCTTT.

The sample holds a few counts of this clonotype. This chain connects TRBV6-1 to TRBJ2-1; TRBD2 aligns across 10 bases. The V and J ends lost 4 bases and 8 bases, in that order; junction bases with no gene match: 8. Germline-derived CDR1 and CDR2 are MNHNS and SASEGT. The CDR3 is made up of 15 amino acids. CDR3 in DNA: TGTGCCAGCAGTGCGGCTAGCGGGAGTGTGTATGAGCAGTTCTTC. It yields the protein CASSAASGSVYEQFF.

The CDR3 DNA sequence: TGTGCCAGCAGCCGTACCCAGGGGCCCCAGCATTTT. Protein: CASSRTQGPQHF. This chain uses TRBV2 with TRBJ1-5, with D perhaps TRBD1 (5 bases). The CDR3 extends over 12 amino acids. V dropped 6 bases and J dropped 9 bases, with 12 bases sitting between them. Germline V CDR1 and CDR2: SNHLY, FYNNEI.

The sample holds many counts of this clonotype. The genes are TRBV3-1 and TRBJ1-2, with 10 positions matching TRBD1. This CDR3 has 16 residues. V dropped 1 base and J dropped 4; count of bases not matched to a gene: 6. In germline, CDR1 is LGHDT, CDR2 YNNKEL (reference sequence). The CDR3 sequence: CASSQGRQGAGYGYTF. CDR3 DNA: TGTGCCAGCAGCCAAGGGCGACAGGGGGCTGGCTATGGCTACACCTTC. Filled out from reference TRBV3-1 and TRBJ1-2, the complete variable domain reads DTAVSQTPKYLVTQMGNDKSIKCEQNLGHDTMYWYKQDSKKFLKIMFSYNNKELIINETVPNRFSPKSPDKAHLNLHINSLELGDSAVYFCASSQGRQGAGYGYTFGSGTRLTVV.

This clonotype was observed a few times. This rearrangement joins TRBV5-1 to TRBJ2-1; D gene uncertain. Germline V gene lookup returns CDR1 SGHRS and CDR2 YFSETQ. V gave up 4 bases and J gave up 3 bases, with 5 bases separating them. This CDR3 has 12 amino acids. Written as DNA, the CDR3 is TGCGCCAGCAGCCCGGGCTACAATGAGCAGTTCTTC. Translated, it gives CASSPGYNEQFF.

This clonotype was seen repeatedly, ten times or more. This chain uses TRBV12-3 or TRBV12-4 with TRBJ2-1; 7 nucleotides agree with TRBD2. This CDR3 contains 10 residues. Losses at the gene ends were 10 bases for V and 15 bases for J; bases not matched to a gene: 9. For the CDR3, the DNA is TGTGCCATCTCAGGGCGGGGGTTGTTCTTC. Amino acid sequence: CAISGRGLFF.

This clonotype was seen repeatedly, ten times or more. The chain couples TRBV20-1 to TRBJ2-7; 8 bases line up with TRBD2. Germline values: CDR1 DFQATT, CDR2 SNEGSKA (reference sequence). The J segment lost 3 bases and the V segment lost 3 bases, leaving 10 bases of the junction unmatched. The CDR3 covers 15 residues. The CDR3 bases are TGCAGTGCTAGCCCTTTTTTAGCGGGAATCTACGAGCAGTACTTC. Amino acid sequence: CSASPFLAGIYEQYF.

The table lists this clonotype with a few counts. In nucleotides, the CDR3 is TGTGCCAGCAGCTCATGGGGGGTCAGGGAGACCCAGTACTTC. This translates into CASSSWGVRETQYF. The genes are TRBV6-2 or TRBV6-3 and TRBJ2-5, with a tentative D call TRBD2 (6 bases). This CDR3 spans 14 amino acids. V lost 6 bases, J lost 5 bases, and 16 bases lay in between. Germline V lookup: CDR1 MNHEY, CDR2 SVGEGT.

This clonotype was recorded once. This sequence joins TRBV10-2 and TRBJ2-6, with 12 bases matching TRBD1. CDR3 length: 14 amino acids. Germline CDR1 WSHSY, CDR2 SAAADI. The V segment lost 6 bases and the J segment 12 bases; nucleotides outside the gene matches: 6. The CDR3 DNA reads as TGCGCCAGCAGCCGGGACAGGGGGCTTATCGTCCTGACTTTC. Translation gives CASSRDRGLIVLTF.